This TCR beta chain emerged from a study of cytomegalovirus exposure and HLA in healthy donors. Overall study context: Later analysis reported that the 130 or so validation repertoires shared the platform of the roughly 710 first-cohort repertoires.

Here immunoSEQ multiplex PCR was the method, and the copy in TCRdb shows in-frame clones only, minus some. Here the sample spans 150,000 to 200,000 clones, 85% to 90% being singletons. In germline, CDR1 is LNHDA, CDR2 SQIVND (reference sequence). The CDR3 contains 15 residues. V was cut by 1 base and J by 8 bases, with 14 bases left in between. Source material: PBMCs. The chain is built from TRBV19 and TRBJ1-4; D may be TRBD1 (5 bases). The TCR sequence derives from a man aged 18 to 30 in good health and CMV-seropositive. The CDR3 nucleotides are TGTGCCAGTAGTATAGGAGCGGGGCAAGGCGAAAAACTGTTTTTT. This codes for CASSIGAGQGEKLFF.